The entry below describes one T cell receptor beta chain. This sample is part of a study of blood T cell repertoires in COVID-19. The V gene end was trimmed by 3 bases and the J gene end by 4 bases; junction bases not matched to a gene: 7. Germline V gene lookup returns CDR1 MNHEY and CDR2 SMNVEV (reference sequence). The length of the CDR3 is 16 residues. Clones were read by immunoSEQ multiplex PCR, and TCRdb kept only the in-frame ones, dropping some. Of 120,000 to 150,000 clones listed, 80% to 90% are singletons. The specimen sequenced was peripheral blood. This clonotype was sampled from a woman aged 45-60 years with acute or convalescent COVID-19. The chain links TRBV27 to TRBJ2-2; 8 bases line up with TRBD2. The CDR3 region is CASSFSGTRTTGELFF. CDR3 nucleotide sequence: TGTGCCAGCAGTTTCTCCGGGACTAGGACCACCGGGGAGCTGTTTTTT.